This TCR beta chain was captured in a study of T cells in Graves' hyperthyroidism and ophthalmopathy. Diagnoses were made from clinical symptoms, serum measures (thyroxine and TRAb), thyroid ultrasound and orbital computed tomography. Regarding the study as a whole: Blood also carried most thyroid clonotypes expanded above 0.001. Ophthalmopathy and stable hyperthyroidism were told apart by a 13 V-J model.

Comment on this clonotype: The antigen remains undetermined.

Template material for amplifying TCR beta CDR3 regions consisted of RNA transcripts. First-round RT-PCR of the TCR CDR3 relied on the HTBI primer set. MiXCR, run by TCRdb on the multiplex PCR reads, gives a single entry per CDR3 protein. Among roughly 510,000 distinct CDR3 sequences, 20% were seen once, and the ten largest hold about 25%. Germline assignment: CDR1 MNHEY and CDR2 SMNVEV (reference sequence). V was clipped by 6 bases and J by 10 bases; unmatched bases: 9. The length of the CDR3 is 14 residues. The genes are TRBV27 and TRBJ1-6; 7 nucleotides line up with TRBD1. The sample comprised blood. The sequence was collected from a man between 18 and 29 years old with Graves' hyperthyroidism. The CDR3 is CASSWTRGQSPLHF. In DNA, the CDR3 is TGTGCCAGCAGCTGGACGAGGGGGCAATCACCCCTCCACTTT.